Each of the 21 T cell receptor beta chains below was sequenced from the same sample in a study of cytomegalovirus exposure and HLA in healthy donors. A multiplex PCR was run with 60 Vbeta primers and 13 Jbeta primers. Generated by immunoSEQ multiplex PCR, the TCRdb table keeps only in-frame clones and is missing some. In all, the sample yields more than 60,000 clones. Input material: PBMCs. These receptors came from a boy aged 10-17 years in good health and CMV-seronegative.

The chain links TRBV25-1 to TRBJ2-3, with D perhaps matching TRBD2 (7 bases). CDR1 is MGHDK, CDR2 SYGVNS, per germline. V lost 7 bases to trimming and J lost 2 bases, with 19 bases between them. The CDR3 runs 16 residues. The CDR3 bases are TGTGCCAGCACCCACGGACTAGGGGGGAACACAGATACGCAGTATTTT. It translates to CASTHGLGGNTDTQYF.

The chain has TRBV5-1 and TRBJ2-5; no firm D call. Per germline, CDR1 SGHRS and CDR2 YFSETQ. The V gene lost 3 bases and the J gene lost 2 bases, with 8 bases spanning the gap. The CDR3 sequence is 13 residues long. This CDR3 is CASSSTRQETQYF. The CDR3 DNA follows: TGCGCCAGCAGCTCAACCCGGCAAGAGACCCAGTACTTC.

The chain uses TRBV4-2 and TRBJ2-7, with 12 bases lining up with TRBD2. CDR1 and CDR2 (germline): LGHNA, YNFKEQ. The CDR3 loop spans 14 amino acids. The ends lost 4 bases at V and 4 bases at J; junction bases unmatched: 2. CDR3 loop: CASSPGLAGYEQYF. The CDR3, as DNA: TGTGCCAGCAGCCCCGGACTAGCGGGGTACGAGCAGTACTTC.

V gene TRBV5-1 combines with J gene TRBJ2-3; 8 bases match TRBD2. V lost 0 bases to trimming and J lost 0 bases; unmatched junction nucleotides: 3. Germline V CDR1 and CDR2: SGHRS, YFSETQ. This CDR3 has 16 amino acids. CDR3 sequence (DNA): TGCGCCAGCAGCTTGGTGGCTAGCGGGAGCACAGATACGCAGTATTTT. Its protein is CASSLVASGSTDTQYF.

The J gene is TRBJ2-1, the V gene TRBV19; 8 bases match TRBD2. The CDR3 consists of 17 residues. CDR1 LNHDA and CDR2 SQIVND come from the germline V gene (reference sequence). Trimming took 5 bases from V and 9 from J; bases not matched to a gene: 18. CDR3 DNA: TGTGCCAGTAGTCTCGCCCGTGGTAGCGGGACCGTAAGTGAGCAGTTCTTC. Translating it yields CASSLARGSGTVSEQFF.

The V call is TRBV5-1, the J call TRBJ1-2, with 7 bases fitting TRBD1. The CDR3 has 18 residues. Germline CDR1 SGHRS, CDR2 YFSETQ. With V trimmed by 0 bases and J by 4 bases, 15 bases remained unmatched. The CDR3 sequence: CASSLARELRGLAYGYTF. CDR3 nucleotide sequence: TGCGCCAGCAGCTTGGCCCGCGAACTCAGGGGGTTAGCCTATGGCTACACCTTC.

This rearrangement joins TRBV6-1 to TRBJ1-1; no clear D gene. Deletions cut 1 base from V and 5 bases from J, with 11 bases between. This CDR3 has 14 residues. Germline loops: CDR1 MNHNS, CDR2 SASEGT. The CDR3: CASSEVGRWTEAFF. The CDR3, as DNA: TGTGCCAGCAGTGAAGTCGGGAGATGGACTGAAGCTTTCTTT.

As concerns this clone: Other DNA sequences of this sample code for an identical CDR3. The chain has TRBV9 and TRBJ2-7, with TRBD2 matching over 8 bases. Germline lookup yields CDR1 SGDLS and CDR2 YYNGEE. The V and J ends lost 0 bases and 3 bases, in that order; junction bases with no gene match: 2. This CDR3 contains 14 residues. Here the CDR3 reads CASSVAGGDYEQYF. In nucleotides, the CDR3 is TGTGCCAGCAGCGTAGCCGGGGGGGACTACGAGCAGTACTTC.

The chain carries TRBV2 and TRBJ1-1; 9 bases line up with TRBD1. The CDR3 runs to 19 residues. The V and J ends lost 5 bases and 1 base, in that order; junction bases with no gene match: 17. Germline V lookup: CDR1 SNHLY, CDR2 FYNNEI. In nucleotides, the CDR3 is TGTGCCAGCAGTAGGCCAACCGAGCTACAGGGGGCAGGGAACACTGAAGCTTTCTTT. It specifies CASSRPTELQGAGNTEAFF.

V and J are TRBV27 and TRBJ1-4; D is possibly TRBD1 (5 bases). V was cut by 6 bases and J by 7 bases, with 12 bases left in between. Germline CDR1 MNHEY, CDR2 SMNVEV (reference sequence). This CDR3 spans 13 amino acids. The CDR3 nucleotides read TGTGCCAGCAGGGGGGTCGGGAGTGAAAAACTGTTTTTT. It encodes CASRGVGSEKLFF. Using reference TRBV27 and TRBJ1-4 for the parts outside the CDR3, the full variable domain is EAQVTQNPRYLITVTGKKLTVTCSQNMNHEYMSWYRQDPGLGLRQIYYSMNVEVTDKGDVPEGYKVSRKEKRNFPLILESPSPNQTSLYFCASRGVGSEKLFFGSGTQLSVL.

V and J are TRBV9 and TRBJ1-4; TRBD1 aligns across 8 bases. V lost 3 bases, J lost 8 bases, and 6 bases stayed unmatched. Germline CDR1 and CDR2: SGDLS and YYNGEE. This CDR3 contains 14 residues. CDR3 nucleotides: TGTGCCAGCAGCGCCCGACAGGGGAGGGAAAAACTGTTTTTT. This gives the protein CASSARQGREKLFF.

This chain uses TRBV10-3 with TRBJ2-1; D is perhaps TRBD2 (5 bases). The CDR3 contains 17 residues. V was clipped by 6 bases and J by 5 bases, with 23 bases between them. Germline lookup yields CDR1 ENHRY and CDR2 SYGVKD. CDR3 residues: CAISEPTWSGNNNEQFF. CDR3 sequence (DNA): TGTGCCATCAGCGAGCCAACGTGGTCCGGGAACAACAATGAGCAGTTCTTC.

V is TRBV28 and J is TRBJ2-7; TRBD2 aligns across 8 bases. The CDR3 is 15 residues long. Unmatched junction bases numbered 10, after V lost 4 bases and J lost 5 bases. Germline V gene sequence: CDR1 MDHEN, CDR2 SYDVKM. The CDR3 coding sequence is TGTGCCAGCAGTTCCGGGGGGGGTTTCGGCGACGAGCAGTACTTC. Protein product: CASSSGGGFGDEQYF.

The chain joins TRBV4-2 to TRBJ1-4, with unresolved D. The CDR3 has 16 residues. CDR1 is LGHNA and CDR2 is YNFKEQ in the germline V gene. The V end was cut by 4 bases, the J end by 7 bases, with 19 bases between. The CDR3 is CASSLNRLERGEKLFF. The CDR3, as DNA: TGTGCCAGCAGCCTAAACCGCCTAGAGCGTGGTGAAAAACTGTTTTTT.

The chain is built from TRBV5-1 and TRBJ1-3; no clear D gene. CDR3 length: 14 residues. V was cut by 4 bases and J by 4 bases, with 12 bases left in between. Per the germline V gene, CDR1 is SGHRS and CDR2 is YFSETQ. As DNA, the CDR3 is TGCGCCAGCAGCGAGGCGGGTTGGGGAAACACCATATATTTT. It encodes CASSEAGWGNTIYF.

The chain uses TRBV30 and TRBJ1-2, with a possible D match to TRBD1 (6 bases). Germline CDR1 GTSNPN, CDR2 SVGIG (reference sequence). V was clipped by 2 bases and J by 8 bases, with 18 bases between them. The CDR3 contains 14 residues. This CDR3 is CAWSPDRARGGYTF. CDR3 sequence (DNA): TGTGCCTGGAGTCCGGACAGAGCTCGAGGAGGCTACACCTTC.

The chain joins TRBV2 to TRBJ1-3, with D possibly matching TRBD1 (6 bases). Trimming took off 4 bases at V and 4 bases at J, with 11 bases between the two ends. The CDR3 has 14 amino acids. CDR1 is SNHLY and CDR2 is FYNNEI in the germline V gene. The CDR3 region has the DNA TGTGCCAGCAGTGCCCGGACAGAAGGAAACACCATATATTTT. Encoded protein: CASSARTEGNTIYF.

The chain has TRBV18 and TRBJ2-7; TRBD1 might be the D (6 bases). The CDR3 is 17 residues long. The V gene's germline CDR1 is KGHSH and CDR2 LQKENI. V lost 3 bases, J lost 0 bases, and 18 bases lay in between. DNA of the CDR3: TGTGCCAGCTCACCTGGGCGGACAGCTAGGAGCTCCTACGAGCAGTACTTC. Translated: CASSPGRTARSSYEQYF.

V usage is TRBV7-9 and J usage is TRBJ1-2; D remains unclear. Germline V lookup: CDR1 SEHNR, CDR2 FQNEAQ (reference sequence). This CDR3 region has 15 residues. Deletions cut 0 bases from V and 8 bases from J, with 16 bases between. CDR3 DNA: TGTGCCAGCAGCTTAGCCGGGATTATGGAGGGCGGCTACACCTTC. It encodes CASSLAGIMEGGYTF. The full variable domain, completed using reference TRBV7-9 and TRBJ1-2, is DTGVSQNPRHKITKRGQNVTFRCDPISEHNRLYWYRQTLGQGPEFLTYFQNEAQLEKSRLLSDRFSAERPKGSFSTLEIQRTEQGDSAMYLCASSLAGIMEGGYTFGSGTRLTVV.

The rearrangement links TRBV6-5 to TRBJ2-7, with D uncertain. Germline V CDR1 and CDR2: MNHEY, SVGAGI. This CDR3 is 14 amino acids long. Trimming removed 0 bases at V and 4 bases at J, with 10 bases between. CDR3 region: CASSYSGRKYEQYF. The CDR3, as DNA: TGTGCCAGCAGTTACTCGGGCAGGAAGTACGAGCAGTACTTC.

This chain connects TRBV9 to TRBJ2-7; D is uncertain. The V gene lost 0 bases and the J gene lost 7 bases, with 17 bases spanning the gap. The CDR3 has 15 amino acids. The V gene's germline CDR1 is SGDLS and CDR2 YYNGEE. The CDR3 reads CASSVGTVLAKEQYF. The CDR3 DNA follows: TGTGCCAGCAGCGTAGGAACGGTATTAGCCAAGGAGCAGTACTTC.